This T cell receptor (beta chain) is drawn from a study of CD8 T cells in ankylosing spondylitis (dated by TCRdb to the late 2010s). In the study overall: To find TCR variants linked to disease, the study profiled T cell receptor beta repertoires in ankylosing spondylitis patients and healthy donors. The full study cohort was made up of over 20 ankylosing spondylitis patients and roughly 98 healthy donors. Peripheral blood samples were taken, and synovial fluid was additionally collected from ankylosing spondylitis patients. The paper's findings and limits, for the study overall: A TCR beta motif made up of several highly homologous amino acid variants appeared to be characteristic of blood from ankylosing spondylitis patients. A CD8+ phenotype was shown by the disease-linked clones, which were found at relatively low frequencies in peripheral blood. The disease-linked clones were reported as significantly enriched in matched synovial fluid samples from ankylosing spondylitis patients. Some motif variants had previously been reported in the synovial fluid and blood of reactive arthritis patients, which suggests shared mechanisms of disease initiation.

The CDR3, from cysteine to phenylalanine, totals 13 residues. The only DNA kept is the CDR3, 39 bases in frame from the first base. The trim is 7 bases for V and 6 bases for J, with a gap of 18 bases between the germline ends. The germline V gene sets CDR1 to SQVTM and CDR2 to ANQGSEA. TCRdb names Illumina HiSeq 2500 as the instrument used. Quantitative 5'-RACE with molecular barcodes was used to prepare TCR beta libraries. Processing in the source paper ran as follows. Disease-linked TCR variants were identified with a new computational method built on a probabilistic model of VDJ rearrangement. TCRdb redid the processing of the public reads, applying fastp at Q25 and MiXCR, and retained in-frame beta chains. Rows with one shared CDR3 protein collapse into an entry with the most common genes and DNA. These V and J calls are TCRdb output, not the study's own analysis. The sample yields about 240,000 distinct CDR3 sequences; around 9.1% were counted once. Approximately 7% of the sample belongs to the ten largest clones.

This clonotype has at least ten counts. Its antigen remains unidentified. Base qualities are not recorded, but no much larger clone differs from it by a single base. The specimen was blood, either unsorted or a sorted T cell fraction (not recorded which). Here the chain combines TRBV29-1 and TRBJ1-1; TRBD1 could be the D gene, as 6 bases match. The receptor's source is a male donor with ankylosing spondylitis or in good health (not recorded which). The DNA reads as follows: TGCAGCGCCCAGGGGAGGATCTACTCTGAAGCTTTCTTT. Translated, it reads CSAQGRIYSEAFF.